These 3 T cell receptor beta chains share one sample of origin, sequenced in a study of regulatory T cells in long-lasting Graves disease. Time point noted: persistent/refractory GD, antithyroid drugs over 5 years with positive TRAb. PBMCs provided the RNA from which the TCR library was made. Arm-PCR of CDR3 regions and iRepertoire HTBI primers were the basis on which TCR beta libraries were built. In TCRdb, the multiplex PCR reads were re-called with MiXCR into one record per CDR3 protein. The table has around 460,000 distinct CDR3 sequences, approximately 23% seen once. The specimen was peripheral blood mononuclear cells (PBMCs), collected when the disease was refractory, from a patient treated with antithyroid drugs. The origin of the receptors is a female donor with Graves disease.

This clonotype has at least ten counts. J is TRBJ2-7 and V is TRBV7-9; D possibly corresponds to TRBD1 (5 bases). V lost 8 bases to trimming and J lost 8 bases, with 19 bases between them. The CDR3 consists of 13 residues. The germline gives CDR1 SEHNR, CDR2 FQNEAQ (reference sequence). CDR3 DNA sequence: TGTGCCAGCGACCCTTCGCAGGGCCTCCAGCAGTACTTC. Translated, it gives CASDPSQGLQQYF.

The V gene is TRBV3-1, the J gene TRBJ1-3; 10 bases line up with TRBD1. CDR1 is LGHDT and CDR2 is YNNKEL in the germline V gene (reference sequence). This CDR3 is 17 amino acids long. With V trimmed by 1 base and J by 1 base, 4 bases remained unmatched. Written as DNA, the CDR3 is TGTGCCAGCAGCCAAGCAGGACAGGGGGGGTCTGGAAACACCATATATTTT. Its translation: CASSQAGQGGSGNTIYF.

The chain couples TRBV20-1 to TRBJ2-1, with 8 bases lining up with TRBD2. V was pared by 0 bases and J by 2 bases, with 6 bases of the junction left unmatched. In germline, CDR1 is DFQATT, CDR2 SNEGSKA (reference sequence). CDR3 length: 16 amino acids. This chain's CDR3 is CSARDPGTSAYNEQFF. CDR3 bases: TGCAGTGCTAGAGATCCAGGGACTAGTGCCTACAATGAGCAGTTCTTC.